The 5 T cell receptor beta chains below all came from one sample that was sequenced in a study of T cells after yellow fever vaccination. TCRdb used MiXCR to reprocess the 5' RACE reads, holding one entry per CDR3 protein. The repertoire holds 300,000 to 350,000 distinct CDR3 sequences, with approximately 4.2% as singletons. The specimen was PBMCs, collected 5 days after the yellow fever booster vaccination. These receptors all come from a man between 18 and 35 years old who received the YFV17D yellow fever vaccine.

This clonotype was counted a few times. This chain links TRBV14 with TRBJ2-3; D not resolved. V shed 0 bases and J shed 10 bases, with 11 bases lying between them. This CDR3 is 13 amino acids long. Germline V lookup: CDR1 SGHDN, CDR2 FVKESK. DNA of the CDR3: TGTGCCAGCAGCCAAGATATGTTTCTCTCGCAGTATTTT. Residues: CASSQDMFLSQYF.

Many counts were recorded for this clonotype. The genes are TRBV28 and TRBJ1-4; possibly TRBD1 for D (5 bases). Trimming stripped 3 bases from V and 5 bases from J, with 7 bases between. The CDR3 length is 13 residues. Per the germline V gene, CDR1 is MDHEN and CDR2 is SYDVKM. CDR3 residues: CASSFNRNEKLFF. The DNA of the CDR3 is TGTGCCAGCAGTTTTAACAGGAATGAAAAACTGTTTTTT.

This clonotype was detected ten times or more. The rearrangement links TRBV28 to TRBJ1-5; D might be TRBD1 (5 bases). V lost 3 bases to trimming and J lost 0 bases, with 12 bases between them. The CDR3 contains 16 residues. Germline V gene data show CDR1 as MDHEN and CDR2 as SYDVKM. This CDR3 reads CASSLEWGISNQPQHF. In DNA, the CDR3 is TGTGCCAGCAGTTTGGAGTGGGGGATTAGCAATCAGCCCCAGCATTTT. Looking up the rest from reference TRBV28 and TRBJ1-5 gives the full variable domain: DVKVTQSSRYLVKRTGEKVFLECVQDMDHENMFWYRQDPGLGLRLIYFSYDVKMKEKGDIPEGYSVSREKKERFSLILESASTNQTSMYLCASSLEWGISNQPQHFGDGTRLSIL.

This clonotype turned up a few times. The chain is built from TRBV18 and TRBJ1-2, with 11 bases that match TRBD1. CDR3 length: 17 residues. V lost 0 bases and J lost 8; bases outside the gene matches: 11. Germline values: CDR1 KGHSH, CDR2 LQKENI. The CDR3 region is CASSPPGTGGTLYGYTF. CDR3 in DNA: TGTGCCAGCTCACCACCAGGGACAGGGGGAACCCTCTACGGCTACACCTTC.

The rearrangement joins TRBV4-3 to TRBJ1-5; D is perhaps TRBD1 (5 bases). The CDR3 spans 14 residues. Germline V gene sequence: CDR1 LGHNA, CDR2 YSLEER. Trimming cost V 0 bases and J 9 bases, with 12 bases left between them. DNA for the CDR3: TGCGCCAGCAGCCAAGAGACAGCCTCGTGGCCCCAGCATTTT. As protein: CASSQETASWPQHF.